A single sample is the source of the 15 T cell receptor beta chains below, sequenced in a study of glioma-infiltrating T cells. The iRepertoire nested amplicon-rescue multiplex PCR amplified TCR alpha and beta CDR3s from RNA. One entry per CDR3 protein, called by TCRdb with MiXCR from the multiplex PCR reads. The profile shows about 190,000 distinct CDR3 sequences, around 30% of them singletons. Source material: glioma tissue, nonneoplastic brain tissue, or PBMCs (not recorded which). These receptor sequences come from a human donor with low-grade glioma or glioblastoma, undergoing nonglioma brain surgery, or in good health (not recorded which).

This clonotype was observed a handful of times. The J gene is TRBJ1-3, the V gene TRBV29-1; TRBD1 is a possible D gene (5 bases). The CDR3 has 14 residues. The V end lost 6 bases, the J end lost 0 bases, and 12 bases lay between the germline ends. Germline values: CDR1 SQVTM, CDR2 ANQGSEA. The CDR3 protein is CSVRRTNSGNTIYF. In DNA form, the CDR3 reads TGCAGCGTCCGCAGGACAAACTCTGGAAACACCATATATTTT.

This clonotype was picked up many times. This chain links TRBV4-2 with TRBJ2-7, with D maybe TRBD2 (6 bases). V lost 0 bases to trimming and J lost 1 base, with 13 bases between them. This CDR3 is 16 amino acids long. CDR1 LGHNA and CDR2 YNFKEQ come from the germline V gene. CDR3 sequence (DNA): TGTGCCAGCAGCCAAGATCTCCGGGACTGGTCCTACGAGCAGTACTTC. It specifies CASSQDLRDWSYEQYF.

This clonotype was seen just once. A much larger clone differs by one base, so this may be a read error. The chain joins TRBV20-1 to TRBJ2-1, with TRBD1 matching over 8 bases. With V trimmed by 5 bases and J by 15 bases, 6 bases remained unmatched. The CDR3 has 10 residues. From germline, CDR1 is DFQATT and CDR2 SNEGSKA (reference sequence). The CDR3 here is CSAPRTGRFF. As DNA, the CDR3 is TGCAGTGCTCCAAGGACAGGGCGGTTCTTC.

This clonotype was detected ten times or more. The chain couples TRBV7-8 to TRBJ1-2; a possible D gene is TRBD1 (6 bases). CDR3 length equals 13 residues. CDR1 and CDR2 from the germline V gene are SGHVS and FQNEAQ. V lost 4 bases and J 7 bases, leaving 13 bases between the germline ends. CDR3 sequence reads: CASSSGGGLGYTF. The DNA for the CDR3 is TGTGCCAGCAGCTCCGGGGGGGGCCTTGGCTACACCTTC. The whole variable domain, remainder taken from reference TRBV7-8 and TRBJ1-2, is GAGVSQSPRYKVAKRGQDVALRCDPISGHVSLFWYQQALGQGPEFLTYFQNEAQLDKSGLPSDRFFAERPEGSVSTLKIQRTQQEDSAVYLCASSSGGGLGYTFGSGTRLTVV.

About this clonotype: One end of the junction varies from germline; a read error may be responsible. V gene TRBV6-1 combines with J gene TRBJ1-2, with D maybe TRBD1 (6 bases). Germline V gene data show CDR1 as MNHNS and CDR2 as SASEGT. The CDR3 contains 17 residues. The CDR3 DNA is TGTTCCAGCACCACCACCGGGGGGGCAGGCTCTAACTATGGCTACACCTTC. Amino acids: CSSTTTGGAGSNYGYTF.

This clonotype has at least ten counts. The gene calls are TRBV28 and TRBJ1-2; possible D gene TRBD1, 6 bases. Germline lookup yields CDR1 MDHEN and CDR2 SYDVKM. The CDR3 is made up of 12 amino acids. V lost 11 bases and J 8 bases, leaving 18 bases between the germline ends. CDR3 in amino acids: CAVHKGGGGYTF. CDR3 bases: TGTGCCGTGCACAAAGGGGGAGGCGGCTACACCTTC.

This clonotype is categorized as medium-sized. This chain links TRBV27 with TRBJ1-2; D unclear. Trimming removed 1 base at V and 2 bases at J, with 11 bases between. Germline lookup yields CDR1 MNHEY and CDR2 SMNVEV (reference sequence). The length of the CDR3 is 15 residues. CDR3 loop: CASSLFGSANYGYTF. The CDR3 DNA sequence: TGTGCCAGCAGTTTATTCGGCAGTGCGAACTATGGCTACACCTTC.

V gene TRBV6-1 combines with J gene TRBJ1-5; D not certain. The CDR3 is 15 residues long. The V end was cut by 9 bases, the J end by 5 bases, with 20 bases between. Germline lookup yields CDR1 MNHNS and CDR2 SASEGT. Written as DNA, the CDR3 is TGTGCCAGTGACTTAGGTCAGAAGGCGGATCAGCCCCAGCATTTT. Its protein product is CASDLGQKADQPQHF.

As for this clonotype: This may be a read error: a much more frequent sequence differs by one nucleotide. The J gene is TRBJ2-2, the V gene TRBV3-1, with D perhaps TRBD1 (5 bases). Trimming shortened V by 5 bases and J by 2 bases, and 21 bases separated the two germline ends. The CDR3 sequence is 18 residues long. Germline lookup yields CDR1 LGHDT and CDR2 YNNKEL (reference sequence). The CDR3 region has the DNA TGTGCCAGCAGCGCGGACAAACAGGAGTCCCCTAACACCGGGGAGCTGTTTTTT. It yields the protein CASSADKQESPNTGELFF. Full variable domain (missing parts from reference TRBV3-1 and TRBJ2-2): DTAVSQTPKYLVTQMGNDKSIKCEQNLGHDTMYWYKQDSKKFLKIMFSYNNKELIINETVPNRFSPKSPDKAHLNLHINSLELGDSAVYFCASSADKQESPNTGELFFGEGSRLTVL.

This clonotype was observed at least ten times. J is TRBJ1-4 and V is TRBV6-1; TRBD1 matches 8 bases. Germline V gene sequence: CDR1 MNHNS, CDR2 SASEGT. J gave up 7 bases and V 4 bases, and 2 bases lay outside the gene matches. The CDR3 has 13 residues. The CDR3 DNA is TGTGCCAGCAGTGGGGGACAGGCTGAAAAACTGTTTTTT. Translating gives CASSGGQAEKLFF.

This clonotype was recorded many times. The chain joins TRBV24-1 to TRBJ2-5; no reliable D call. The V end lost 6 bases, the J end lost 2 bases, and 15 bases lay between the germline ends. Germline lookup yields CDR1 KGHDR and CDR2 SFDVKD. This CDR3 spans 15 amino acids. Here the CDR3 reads CATSSSISPQETQYF. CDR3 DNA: TGTGCCACCAGTAGCTCGATTAGTCCACAAGAGACCCAGTACTTC.

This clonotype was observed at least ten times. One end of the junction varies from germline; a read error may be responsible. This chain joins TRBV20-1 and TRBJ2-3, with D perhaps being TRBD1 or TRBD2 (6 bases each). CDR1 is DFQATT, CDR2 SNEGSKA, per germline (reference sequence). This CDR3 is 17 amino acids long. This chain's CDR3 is CSARDFRAGDFTDAQYF. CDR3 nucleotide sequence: TGCAGTGCTAGAGATTTCAGGGCAGGGGACTTCACAGATGCGCAGTATTTT.

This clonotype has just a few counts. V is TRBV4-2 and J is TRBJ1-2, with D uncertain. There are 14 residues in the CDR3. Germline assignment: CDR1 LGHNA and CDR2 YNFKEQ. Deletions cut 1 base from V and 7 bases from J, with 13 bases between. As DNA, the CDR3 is TGTGCCAGCAGCCAAGGGGGAAACCTGGGTGGCTACACCTTC. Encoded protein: CASSQGGNLGGYTF.

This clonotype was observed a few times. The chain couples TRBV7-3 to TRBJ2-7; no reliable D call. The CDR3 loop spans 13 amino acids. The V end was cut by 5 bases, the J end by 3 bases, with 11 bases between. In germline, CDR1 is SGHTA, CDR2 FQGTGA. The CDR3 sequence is CASSSSDGYEQYF. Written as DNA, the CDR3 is TGTGCCAGCAGCAGTAGTGACGGCTACGAGCAGTACTTC.

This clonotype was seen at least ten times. Here the CDR3 DNA reads TGCGCCAGCAGTGATAATCTCGGTGGGAACACTGAAGCTTTCTTT. This sequence encodes CASSDNLGGNTEAFF. The chain carries TRBV10-2 and TRBJ1-1; unclear D gene. CDR1 WSHSY and CDR2 SAAADI come from the germline V gene. The CDR3 contains 15 residues. V dropped 3 bases and J dropped 1 base, with 12 bases sitting between them.